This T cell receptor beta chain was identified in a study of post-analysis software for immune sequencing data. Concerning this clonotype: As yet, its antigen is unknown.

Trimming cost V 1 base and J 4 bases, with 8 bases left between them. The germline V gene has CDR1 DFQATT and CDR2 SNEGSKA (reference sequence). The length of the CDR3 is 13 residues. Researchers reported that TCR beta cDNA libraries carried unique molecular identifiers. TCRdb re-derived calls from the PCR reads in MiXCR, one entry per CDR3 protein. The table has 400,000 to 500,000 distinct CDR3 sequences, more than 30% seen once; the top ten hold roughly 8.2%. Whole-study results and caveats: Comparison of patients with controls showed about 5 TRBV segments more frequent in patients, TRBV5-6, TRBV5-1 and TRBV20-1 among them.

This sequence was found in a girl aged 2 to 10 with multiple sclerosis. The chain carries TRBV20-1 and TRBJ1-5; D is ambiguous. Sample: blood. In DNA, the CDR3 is TGCAGTGCTAGAGGTACCCTTAATCAGCCCCAGCATTTT. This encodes CSARGTLNQPQHF.